Sequencing of this T cell receptor (beta chain) was carried out in a study of high-grade serous ovarian cancer treatment subgroups. CDR1 and CDR2 from the germline V gene are SEHNR and FQNEAQ (reference sequence). Trimming removed 5 bases at V and 8 bases at J, with 12 bases between. The CDR3 length is 13 residues. The tumor samples were collected prior to definitive surgery or chemotherapy. This table comes from immunoSEQ multiplex PCR, and its TCRdb copy is limited to in-frame clones, with some not included. The table records several thousand clones, about 70% of them present only once. The origin of this receptor is a human donor with high-grade serous ovarian cancer. The V call is TRBV7-9, the J call TRBJ2-2; D perhaps matches TRBD2 (6 bases). Sequenced input: tumor tissue. As DNA, the CDR3 is TGTGCCAGCAGCCCGGAGGGGCGAGGGGAGCTGTTTTTT. Translating gives CASSPEGRGELFF.